A selection of T cell receptor beta chains follows, all from one sample in a study of CD8 T cells in Susac syndrome. MiXCR, applied by TCRdb to the immunoSEQ multiplex PCR reads, yields one record per CDR3 protein. This sample carries over 120,000 distinct CDR3 sequences, approximately 94% of them seen once, and the ten largest clones take nearly 0.085%. The sample comprised CD4+ T cells from PBMCs. All receptors come from a human donor in good health. Each CDR3 is given with its conserved first and last residue. The order of the fields is clone size, V gene, J gene, D gene, CDR3 protein, CDR3 DNA. D genes are given only for firm matches. Where a row states a size, it is once, few, many or the class of an expanded clone; other rows omit it.

>-|TRBV3-1|TRBJ2-5|TRBD1
CASSQQGEAEKETQYF
TGTGCCAGCAGCCAACAGGGGGAAGCGGAGAAGGAGACCCAGTACTTC
>-|TRBV18|TRBJ2-3|-
CASSPLVGGPTDTQYF
TGTGCCAGCTCACCACTCGTCGGGGGGCCCACAGATACGCAGTATTTT
>-|TRBV5-1|TRBJ1-1|-
CASSYGKDTEAFF
TGCGCCAGCAGCTATGGGAAGGACACTGAAGCTTTCTTT
>-|TRBV4-2|TRBJ1-1|-
CASSQGYPQTEVGTEAFF
TGTGCCAGCAGCCAAGGGTATCCCCAGACAGAGGTGGGGACTGAAGCTTTCTTT
>-|TRBV7-9|TRBJ2-1|-
CASSREGYIAEQFF
TGTGCCAGCTCAAGAGAGGGTTACATAGCTGAGCAGTTCTTC
>-|TRBV10-3|TRBJ2-5|-
CAISTQGEGTQYF
TGTGCCATCAGTACCCAGGGGGAGGGGACCCAGTACTTC
>-|TRBV6-1|TRBJ2-5|-
CASRPLDRVWVETQYF
TGTGCCAGCAGGCCCCTCGACCGTGTTTGGGTGGAGACCCAGTACTTC
>-|TRBV7-8|TRBJ1-4|-
CASSPLRGLPNEKLFF
TGTGCCAGCAGCCCCCTGAGGGGGTTGCCTAATGAAAAACTGTTTTTT
>few|TRBV12-5|TRBJ2-7|-
CASGPSSYEQYF
TGTGCTAGTGGTCCCAGCAGCTACGAGCAGTACTTC
>-|TRBV3-1|TRBJ2-5|TRBD2
CASSQEGLGGETQYF
TGTGCCAGCAGCCAAGAGGGACTAGGGGGGGAGACCCAGTACTTC
>-|TRBV13|TRBJ2-6|-
CASSYSVRANVLTF
TGTGCCAGCAGCTACAGCGTTAGGGCCAACGTCCTGACTTTC
>-|TRBV19|TRBJ2-3|-
CASSMGALRDTQYF
TGTGCCAGTAGTATGGGGGCCCTCCGGGATACGCAGTATTTT
>-|TRBV18|TRBJ2-7|-
CASSLQRSYEQYF
TGTGCCAGCTCTCTGCAGAGGTCCTACGAGCAGTACTTC
>-|TRBV5-6|TRBJ1-2|-
CASSPRRTSYGYTF
TGTGCCAGCAGCCCACGGAGGACAAGCTATGGCTACACCTTC
>-|TRBV29-1|TRBJ2-7|-
CSVPNPGADEQYF
TGCAGCGTTCCTAATCCCGGGGCGGACGAGCAGTACTTC
>-|TRBV12-5|TRBJ2-3|-
CASGYDRLLDTQYF
TGTGCTAGTGGTTACGACAGGCTTTTAGATACGCAGTATTTT
>-|TRBV27|TRBJ2-3|-
CASRSQGTDTQYF
TGTGCCAGCCGATCCCAGGGCACAGATACGCAGTATTTT
>-|TRBV2|TRBJ1-2|-
CALGPVGYTF
TGTGCCCTCGGTCCTGTAGGCTACACCTTC